The 10 T cell receptor beta chains below all came from one sample that was sequenced in a study of cytomegalovirus exposure and HLA in healthy donors. Use of 60 Vbeta and 13 Jbeta primers characterized the PCR. Measured with immunoSEQ multiplex PCR; TCRdb has only the in-frame clones, and not every one. Of 30,000 to 45,000 clones in the sample, roughly 81% were seen once. The sample consisted of PBMCs. All receptors come from a woman between 40 and 50 years old in good health and CMV-seronegative.

The rearrangement uses TRBV6-5 and TRBJ1-4; D remains unclear. The germline V gene has CDR1 MNHEY and CDR2 SVGAGI. Trimming took 5 bases from V and 11 from J, leaving 9 bases between them. This CDR3 is 11 amino acids long. The CDR3 spells CASSKHGKLFF. For the CDR3, the DNA is TGTGCCAGCAGTAAACACGGGAAACTGTTTTTT.

This clone came up a few times. The gene calls are TRBV19 and TRBJ1-5; D not resolved. V lost 8 bases to trimming and J lost 6 bases, with 17 bases between them. The CDR3 is 14 amino acids. CDR1 and CDR2 (germline): LNHDA, SQIVND (reference sequence). The CDR3 spells CASQTPGAGQPQHF. DNA for the CDR3: TGTGCCAGTCAAACCCCGGGAGCGGGTCAGCCCCAGCATTTT. Full variable domain (outside the CDR3, taken from reference TRBV19 and TRBJ1-5): DGGITQSPKYLFRKEGQNVTLSCEQNLNHDAMYWYRQDPGQGLRLIYYSQIVNDFQKGDIAEGYSVSREKKESFPLTVTSAQKNPTAFYLCASQTPGAGQPQHFGDGTRLSIL.

This clone has only one observation. The genes are TRBV2 and TRBJ1-2; 8 nucleotides align to TRBD1. Per germline, CDR1 SNHLY and CDR2 FYNNEI. V shed 8 bases, J shed 4 bases, and the junction held 9 bases outside the gene matches. This CDR3 region has 14 residues. The CDR3 reads CASGLTGGTYGYTF. The CDR3 coding sequence is TGTGCCAGCGGGTTAACAGGGGGTACCTATGGCTACACCTTC. Full variable domain (missing parts from reference TRBV2 and TRBJ1-2): EPEVTQTPSHQVTQMGQEVILRCVPISNHLYFYWYRQILGQKVEFLVSFYNNEISEKSEIFDDQFSVERPDGSNFTLKIRSTKLEDSAMYFCASGLTGGTYGYTFGSGTRLTVV.

V is TRBV9 and J is TRBJ1-1, with 9 nucleotides matching TRBD1. V lost 4 bases, J lost 5 bases, and 6 bases stayed unmatched. Germline V lookup: CDR1 SGDLS, CDR2 YYNGEE. The CDR3 contains 14 residues. The CDR3, as DNA: TGTGCCAGCAGCAAGGGACAGGGAGGAACTGAAGCTTTCTTT. Amino acids: CASSKGQGGTEAFF.

V gene TRBV7-8 combines with J gene TRBJ2-3; 10 positions match TRBD2. Germline lookup yields CDR1 SGHVS and CDR2 FQNEAQ. Germline trimming cut 4 bases from V and 6 bases from J; bases unmatched to any gene: 7. The CDR3 spans 15 residues. The DNA of the CDR3 is TGTGCCAGCAGCTCCAGCGGGGGGGCCGCGGATACGCAGTATTTT. This encodes CASSSSGGAADTQYF.

The chain has TRBV4-3 and TRBJ1-2; 9 bases are a match to TRBD1. CDR1 and CDR2 (germline): LGHNA, YSLEER. V trimming: 3 bases; J trimming: 4 bases; junction bases outside the gene matches: 6. There are 15 residues in the CDR3. The CDR3 protein is CASSQLTGGGYGYTF. CDR3 coding DNA: TGCGCCAGCAGCCAGTTAACAGGGGGCGGCTATGGCTACACCTTC.

The V and J genes are TRBV7-6 and TRBJ2-1; 11 bases agree with TRBD2. CDR1 and CDR2 (germline): SGHVS, FNYEAQ. V lost 1 base to trimming and J lost 5 bases; unmatched junction nucleotides: 1. This CDR3 spans 15 amino acids. The CDR3 region is CASSLVAGGNNEQFF. DNA for the CDR3: TGTGCCAGCAGCTTAGTAGCGGGGGGGAACAATGAGCAGTTCTTC.

This chain joins TRBV21-1 and TRBJ2-2; the tabulated D call, TRBD1, remains unverified against the DNA. TRBV21-1 is a documented pseudogene. CDR3 length equals 15 residues. The DNA for the CDR3 is TGTGCCAGCAGCAAAGGGAGACAGAGAACCGGGGAGCTGTTTTTT. Translated: CASSKGRQRTGELFF.

CDR3 sequence (DNA): TGTGCCAGCAGTTTAACTCCCCCGGGACAGGGGACTCAGCCCCAGCATTTT. Encoded protein: CASSLTPPGQGTQPQHF. The genes are TRBV28 and TRBJ1-5; 10 nucleotides align to TRBD1. From germline, CDR1 is MDHEN and CDR2 SYDVKM. V lost 2 bases and J lost 6; bases outside the gene matches: 10. The CDR3 has 17 amino acids.

The V call is TRBV28, the J call TRBJ1-2; no firm D call. The germline V gene has CDR1 MDHEN and CDR2 SYDVKM. This CDR3 comprises 11 residues. Between the trimmed V and J ends, which lost 6 bases and 5 bases, there was a span of 7 bases. The DNA of the CDR3 is TGTGCCAGCAGCTCTATGTATGGCTACACCTTC. Its translation: CASSSMYGYTF.